This note documents a single T cell receptor (beta chain) sequence. This CDR3 region has 12 residues. Germline values: CDR1 SGHAT, CDR2 FQNNGV. V lost 6 bases, J lost 0 bases, and 5 bases lay in between. The data were taken from a study of blood T cell repertoires in COVID-19. This table comes from immunoSEQ multiplex PCR, and its TCRdb copy is limited to in-frame clones, with some not included. The repertoire holds 65,000 to 80,000 clones, with about 90% as singletons. Source material: peripheral blood. This chain joins TRBV11-2 and TRBJ1-2; D gene uncertain. The sequence was collected from a human donor in a cohort sampled during active COVID-19. The CDR3 DNA sequence: TGTGCCAGCAGTGACACTAACTATGGCTACACCTTC. Protein: CASSDTNYGYTF.